The 27 T cell receptor beta chains below come from one sample, sequenced in a study of blood T cell repertoires in COVID-19. TCRdb's table, derived via immunoSEQ multiplex PCR, lists solely in-frame clones and lacks some. The sample yields tens of thousands of clones, more than 65% seen once. Sequencing used peripheral blood. The receptors come from a man aged 50-60 years with acute or convalescent COVID-19.

The chain combines TRBV11-2 with TRBJ1-1; D is ambiguous. Per the germline V gene, CDR1 is SGHAT and CDR2 is FQNNGV. Trimming left V 5 bases short and J 1 base short, with 11 bases between. CDR3 length: 14 residues. The CDR3 region has the DNA TGTGCCAGCAGCCGAAACTGGAGGAACACTGAAGCTTTCTTT. This encodes CASSRNWRNTEAFF.

This chain joins TRBV12-5 and TRBJ2-7; unclear D gene. Deletions cut 1 base from V and 5 bases from J, with 6 bases between. Per the germline V gene, CDR1 is LGHNT and CDR2 is FRNRAP. The CDR3 contains 12 residues. The CDR3 sequence: CASGLDSNEQYF. CDR3 bases: TGTGCTAGTGGTTTGGACTCGAACGAGCAGTACTTC.

This rearrangement joins TRBV6-5 to TRBJ2-7, with D maybe TRBD1 (5 bases). Germline V CDR1 and CDR2: MNHEY, SVGAGI. Trimming removed 0 bases from V and 0 bases from J, with 9 bases in between. The CDR3 covers 15 residues. CDR3 DNA: TGTGCCAGCAGTTACTCTGACAGCAGCTCCTACGAGCAGTACTTC. Encoded protein: CASSYSDSSSYEQYF.

The genes are TRBV5-8 and TRBJ2-7; 7 nucleotides align to TRBD1. Germline trimming cut 3 bases from V and 2 bases from J; bases unmatched to any gene: 2. The CDR3 has 13 residues. Germline V CDR1 and CDR2: SGHTS, YDEGEE. CDR3 sequence: CASSSGQTYEQYF. The CDR3 bases are TGTGCCAGCAGCTCGGGACAGACCTACGAGCAGTACTTC. Variable domain in full (rest from reference TRBV5-8 and TRBJ2-7): EAGVTQSPTHLIKTRGQQATLRCSPISGHTSVYWYQQALGLGLQFLLWYDEGEERNRGNFPPRFSGRQFPNYSSELNVNALELEDSALYLCASSSGQTYEQYFGPGTRLTVT.

V gene TRBV4-2 combines with J gene TRBJ1-1, with TRBD1 as a possible D gene (6 bases). Germline V lookup: CDR1 LGHNA, CDR2 YNFKEQ. The CDR3 is 16 amino acids. Trimming took off 0 bases at V and 5 bases at J, with 16 bases between the two ends. CDR3 DNA sequence: TGTGCCAGCAGCCAAGATCTGTGGGGGCGAGAAACTGAAGCTTTCTTT. Translating it yields CASSQDLWGRETEAFF.

This rearrangement joins TRBV15 to TRBJ2-1, with D tentatively TRBD2 (6 bases). The CDR3 is 14 residues long. Per the germline V gene, CDR1 is LNHNV and CDR2 is YYDKDF (reference sequence). Trimming cost V 7 bases and J 1 base, with 11 bases left between them. CDR3 nucleotides: TGTGCCACCACTAGCGAATTTTCCTACAATGAGCAGTTCTTC. It codes for CATTSEFSYNEQFF.

This chain joins TRBV5-1 and TRBJ2-7; TRBD1 matches 9 bases. The CDR3 runs to 14 residues. Germline CDR1 and CDR2: SGHRS and YFSETQ. J was trimmed by 3 bases and V by 4 bases; bases with no gene match: 5. The CDR3 DNA follows: TGCGCCAGCAGCACCGGGACAGGGTACTACGAGCAGTACTTC. Translated: CASSTGTGYYEQYF.

The chain has TRBV29-1 and TRBJ1-6; D gene uncertain. CDR3 size: 13 residues. Per germline, CDR1 SQVTM and CDR2 ANQGSEA. With 4 bases removed from V and 9 bases from J, the gap between germline ends came to 13 bases. This CDR3 is CSVGQELGSPLHF. As DNA, the CDR3 is TGCAGCGTTGGTCAGGAACTCGGTTCACCCCTCCACTTT.

The chain couples TRBV29-1 to TRBJ1-3; perhaps TRBD1 as D (5 bases). Per the germline V gene, CDR1 is SQVTM and CDR2 is ANQGSEA. V lost 3 bases to trimming and J lost 0 bases, with 12 bases between them. This CDR3 has 15 amino acids. In DNA, the CDR3 is TGCAGCGTTGATTTGGGGGGTCTCTCTGGAAACACCATATATTTT. It is translated as CSVDLGGLSGNTIYF.

This chain joins TRBV28 and TRBJ2-2; perhaps TRBD1 as D (7 bases). This CDR3 spans 15 amino acids. Trimming removed 6 bases from V and 1 base from J, with 12 bases in between. Germline CDR1 MDHEN, CDR2 SYDVKM. The CDR3 region has the DNA TGTGCCAGCAGGGCAGGGGGGCAGAACACCGGGGAGCTGTTTTTT. Translated: CASRAGGQNTGELFF.

J is TRBJ1-2 and V is TRBV3-1 (or the pseudogene TRBV3-2), with D possibly TRBD1 on 6 matching bases. Trimming left V 4 bases short and J 5 bases short, with 11 bases between. Germline CDR1 LGHDT, CDR2 YNNKEL (reference sequence). CDR3 length: 13 amino acids. CDR3: CASSPRQGYGYTF. For the CDR3, the DNA is TGTGCCAGCAGCCCTCGGCAGGGGTATGGCTACACCTTC.

V is TRBV11-3 and J is TRBJ2-3; 14 bases fit TRBD2. The V and J ends lost 3 bases and 4 bases, in that order; junction bases with no gene match: 3. Germline V gene lookup returns CDR1 SGHNT and CDR2 YENEEA. This CDR3 region has 16 residues. CDR3 sequence (DNA): TGTGCCAGCAGCTTCGGACTAGCGGGGGGCGCAGATACGCAGTATTTT. It yields the protein CASSFGLAGGADTQYF.

The chain links TRBV19 to TRBJ2-3, with 7 bases aligning to TRBD1. Germline V gene sequence: CDR1 LNHDA, CDR2 SQIVND (reference sequence). V lost 5 bases to trimming and J lost 4 bases; unmatched junction nucleotides: 6. The CDR3 covers 14 residues. The CDR3 spells CASSVDRRPDTQYF. The CDR3 DNA follows: TGTGCCAGTAGTGTGGACAGGCGGCCAGATACGCAGTATTTT.

The V and J genes are TRBV5-1 and TRBJ2-1; a weak D match, TRBD1 (6 bases). Trimming took off 6 bases at V and 5 bases at J, with 15 bases between the two ends. Germline V gene sequence: CDR1 SGHRS, CDR2 YFSETQ. This CDR3 contains 14 residues. In DNA, the CDR3 is TGCGCCAGCAAAGTACAGGGTACCAACAATGAGCAGTTCTTC. Translation: CASKVQGTNNEQFF.

The V gene is TRBV7-8, the J gene TRBJ1-6, with 8 bases lining up with TRBD1. The CDR3 loop spans 14 amino acids. J gave up 7 bases and V 4 bases, and 3 bases lay outside the gene matches. The germline CDR1 and CDR2 sequences are SGHVS and FQNEAQ. Here the CDR3 reads CASSWTGINSPLHF. CDR3 in DNA: TGTGCCAGCAGCTGGACAGGGATCAATTCACCCCTCCACTTT.

The J gene is TRBJ2-3, the V gene TRBV6-2 or TRBV6-3; 10 positions agree with TRBD2. Germline V gives CDR1 MNHEY, CDR2 SVGEGT. The CDR3 runs 17 residues. Trimming at V came to 2 bases and at J to 2 bases, leaving 7 bases not matched to a gene. The CDR3 sequence: CASSYQLAGYYTDTQYF. The CDR3, as DNA: TGTGCCAGCAGTTACCAACTAGCGGGGTATTACACAGATACGCAGTATTTT.

The gene calls are TRBV27 and TRBJ2-5; TRBD2 agrees at 12 bases. Germline trimming cut 5 bases from V and 5 bases from J; bases unmatched to any gene: 6. There are 15 residues in the CDR3. Per the germline V gene, CDR1 is MNHEY and CDR2 is SMNVEV (reference sequence). The CDR3 spells CASSQGLAGRETQYF. CDR3 nucleotides: TGTGCCAGCAGTCAAGGACTAGCGGGGAGGGAGACCCAGTACTTC.

The genes are TRBV29-1 and TRBJ2-7; D is undetermined. V lost 5 bases and J 3 bases, leaving 11 bases between the germline ends. The CDR3 sequence is 12 residues long. Germline V gene lookup returns CDR1 SQVTM and CDR2 ANQGSEA. The CDR3 sequence: CSVRSPSYEQYF. CDR3 in DNA: TGCAGCGTTCGGTCACCGAGCTACGAGCAGTACTTC.

The rearrangement links TRBV7-2 to TRBJ2-3; D call uncertain. The CDR3 contains 15 residues. V was cut by 1 base and J by 2 bases, with 10 bases left in between. Germline loops: CDR1 SGHTA, CDR2 FQGNSA. The CDR3 DNA reads TGTGCCAGCAGCTTAGAGGCAGCGCCCACAGATACGCAGTATTTT. The encoded protein is CASSLEAAPTDTQYF.

The chain recombines TRBV18 with TRBJ1-2, with 8 positions matching TRBD1. V shed 3 bases and J 5 bases; nucleotides not matched to a gene: 5. Germline-derived CDR1 and CDR2 are KGHSH and LQKENI. CDR3 length: 14 amino acids. The CDR3 sequence is CASSPDRARYGYTF. The CDR3, as DNA: TGTGCCAGCTCACCGGACAGGGCGCGGTATGGCTACACCTTC.

The V gene is TRBV19, the J gene TRBJ1-6, with 7 bases identical to TRBD1. CDR1 is LNHDA and CDR2 is SQIVND in the germline V gene (reference sequence). This CDR3 comprises 15 residues. J lost 6 bases, V lost 6 bases, and 8 bases had no gene match. The CDR3 loop reads CASRYTGQPNSPLHF. CDR3 sequence (DNA): TGTGCCAGTAGATACACGGGACAGCCTAATTCACCCCTCCACTTT. The full variable domain, in which reference TRBV19 and TRBJ1-6 provide the parts outside the CDR3, is DGGITQSPKYLFRKEGQNVTLSCEQNLNHDAMYWYRQDPGQGLRLIYYSQIVNDFQKGDIAEGYSVSREKKESFPLTVTSAQKNPTAFYLCASRYTGQPNSPLHFGNGTRLTVT.

V is TRBV3-1 (or the pseudogene TRBV3-2) and J is TRBJ1-1; D not certain. The CDR3 has 12 residues. V lost 2 bases, J lost 5 bases, and 6 bases lay in between. Germline-derived CDR1 and CDR2 are LGHDT and YNNKEL (reference sequence). The CDR3 reads CASSQPETEAFF. CDR3 nucleotide sequence: TGTGCCAGCAGCCAACCGGAGACTGAAGCTTTCTTT.

The chain is built from TRBV5-4 and TRBJ2-2, with 7 bases fitting TRBD2. V gave up 2 bases and J gave up 7 bases; unmatched junction bases: 14. CDR1 and CDR2 from the germline V gene are SGHNT and YYREEE (reference sequence). This CDR3 comprises 17 residues. In DNA form, the CDR3 reads TGTGCCAGCAGCTTTGGGGGGGTAGGTCAAGGCATCGGGGAGCTGTTTTTT. Translated: CASSFGGVGQGIGELFF.

The gene calls are TRBV10-3 and TRBJ1-5, with D tentatively TRBD1 (5 bases). The CDR3 is 14 residues long. V lost 2 bases, J lost 1 base, and 6 bases lay in between. Germline V gene data show CDR1 as ENHRY and CDR2 as SYGVKD. The CDR3 DNA reads TGTGCCATCAGTGAGAGGGGAAGCAATCAGCCCCAGCATTTT. Translation gives CAISERGSNQPQHF.

The genes are TRBV7-9 and TRBJ2-7; D is perhaps TRBD2 (5 bases). Between the trimmed V and J ends, which lost 5 bases and 2 bases, there was a span of 13 bases. CDR3 length: 14 residues. Germline CDR1 and CDR2: SEHNR and FQNEAQ (reference sequence). CDR3 nucleotides: TGTGCCAGCAGCCCCGGACTGGAGACCTACGAGCAGTACTTC. Translated: CASSPGLETYEQYF.

This rearrangement joins TRBV5-1 to TRBJ2-7; perhaps TRBD1 as D (5 bases). The CDR3 runs 15 residues. With 2 bases removed from V and 0 bases from J, the gap between germline ends came to 12 bases. Germline V gene lookup returns CDR1 SGHRS and CDR2 YFSETQ. The CDR3 nucleotides are TGCGCCAGCAGCTTCCTCCAGGGCTCCTCCTACGAGCAGTACTTC. The encoded protein is CASSFLQGSSYEQYF.

In its sample, this clone was seen a few times. This chain joins TRBV7-2 and TRBJ1-1; 8 bases match TRBD1. This CDR3 is 13 amino acids long. The ends lost 5 bases at V and 8 bases at J; junction bases unmatched: 7. Germline V gene lookup returns CDR1 SGHTA and CDR2 FQGNSA. Written as DNA, the CDR3 is TGTGCCAGCAGCCAGGGGGCCCTAGGGGAAGCTTTCTTT. It is translated as CASSQGALGEAFF.